Described below is a single TCR beta chain sequence and its context. One end of the junction fails to match germline, which may point to a read error. These data belong to a study of blood T cell repertoires in COVID-19. CDR1 is SGHNT and CDR2 is YENEEA in the germline V gene. This CDR3 region has 8 residues. Assay used: immunoSEQ multiplex PCR; TCRdb lists only in-frame clones, some missing. Altogether around 260,000 clones are present, around 80% being singletons, with the ten largest covering under 4.5%. Material: PBMCs or T cells enriched from blood (not recorded which). This TCR came from a man aged 25 to 40 with acute COVID-19. The V gene is TRBV11-3, the J gene TRBJ2-4; D not certain. This chain's CDR3 is CASSFSLF. In nucleotides, the CDR3 is TGTGCCAGCAGCTTTAGTCTCTTC.